This T cell receptor (beta chain) was documented in a study of OX40 agonist ivuxolimab in advanced cancers. Study-level information: Patients receiving dose escalation had hepatocellular carcinoma, melanoma, renal cell or head and neck cancer. Points from the study as a whole: Expanded clones tended on average to be more numerous among CD8+ T cells than CD4+. In the 0.1 to 3.0 mg/kg range, CD4+ and CD8+ blood T cells had expanded clonally by week 6.

Looked up from germline, CDR1 is MNHEY and CDR2 is SVGAGI. This CDR3 comprises 12 residues. Trimming cost V 8 bases and J 2 bases, with 10 bases left between them. This clone occurred a few times. Its antigen remains unknown. If patients had autoimmune disease history or systemic immunosuppression, they were excluded. The table came from immunoSEQ multiplex PCR; TCRdb's copy has only in-frame clones and leaves some out. The data contain about 99,000 clones, 90% to 97% of them singletons. This TCR came from an adult with an advanced solid tumor such as melanoma, head and neck, liver or kidney cancer. V usage is TRBV6-5 and J usage is TRBJ2-7; D unresolved. The source material was CD4+ or CD8+ T cells sorted from blood, sampled in a trial of the OX40 agonist ivuxolimab. The CDR3 loop is CASLSEAYEQYF. As DNA, the CDR3 is TGTGCCAGCCTATCGGAAGCCTACGAGCAGTACTTC.